This T cell receptor beta chain derives from a study of T-cell reconstitution after alpha-beta-depleted transplantation in children. The CDR3 sequence is 12 residues long. The ends were cut back, 1 base at V and 8 bases at J, with 8 bases in the middle. Germline CDR1 reads KGHSH; CDR2 reads LQKENI. Ten or more counts support this clonotype. Unique molecular identifiers were used in preparing the TCRbeta library. TCRdb analysed the PCR reads with MiXCR anew, one entry per CDR3 protein. Here the sample spans around 680,000 distinct CDR3 sequences, over 15% being singletons. The sequence derives from a human donor who donated a stem cell graft to a child with acute myeloid leukemia. V and J are TRBV18 and TRBJ1-2; D unclear. The sample in question was PBMCs from the stem cell graft donor, obtained from the stem cell graft. The CDR3 is CASSPQGWGYTF. In DNA, the CDR3 is TGTGCCAGCTCACCACAGGGTTGGGGCTACACCTTC.